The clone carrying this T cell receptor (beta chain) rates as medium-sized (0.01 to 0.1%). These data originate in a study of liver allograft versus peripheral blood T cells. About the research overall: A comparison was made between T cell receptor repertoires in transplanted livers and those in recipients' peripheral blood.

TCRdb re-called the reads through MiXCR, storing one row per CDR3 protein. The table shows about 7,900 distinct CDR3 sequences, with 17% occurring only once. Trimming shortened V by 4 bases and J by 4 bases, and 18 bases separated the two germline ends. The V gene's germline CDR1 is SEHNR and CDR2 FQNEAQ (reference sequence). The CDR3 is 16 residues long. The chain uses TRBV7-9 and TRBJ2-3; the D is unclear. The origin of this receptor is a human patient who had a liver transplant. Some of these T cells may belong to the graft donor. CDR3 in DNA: TGTGCCAGCAGCTCCGCCAGGTTGGGATTGGCAGATACGCAGTATTTT. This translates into CASSSARLGLADTQYF.